The subject of this entry is one T cell receptor (beta chain). Germline values: CDR1 SGHAT, CDR2 FQNNGV. With V trimmed by 5 bases and J by 2 bases, 6 bases remained unmatched. The CDR3 runs 14 residues. These data are taken from a study of control samples from healthy donors and cancer patients. The data were produced by immunoSEQ multiplex PCR, yet TCRdb's version contains in-frame clones alone and is incomplete. Of about 51,000 clones listed, around 80% are singletons. The sequencing sample was made of blood. The chain carries TRBV11-2 and TRBJ2-7; 7 bases map to TRBD2. This TCR derives from a man between 65 and 85 years old in good health. Here the CDR3 reads CASSPPLAPYEQYF. The CDR3, as DNA: TGTGCCAGCAGCCCACCACTAGCGCCCTACGAGCAGTACTTC.